These 16 T cell receptor beta chains originate from one sample sequenced in a study of T cell responses to AZD1222 COVID-19 vaccine. TCRdb keeps only in-frame clones here, not all; method: immunoSEQ multiplex PCR. The repertoire holds over 150,000 clones, about 87% seen once, with 3% to 3.5% in the top ten. This specimen was peripheral blood, taken on day 0 of AZD1222 vaccination. These TCRs come from an adult in good health.

This sequence joins TRBV6-7 and TRBJ1-2; no clear D. TRBV6-7 is filed as an ORF, its function uncertain. The CDR3 has 15 residues. Trimming stripped 0 bases from V and 5 bases from J, with 13 bases between. The CDR3 spells CASSYSPKAGYGYTF. CDR3 coding DNA: TGTGCCAGCAGTTACTCCCCGAAGGCGGGGTATGGCTACACCTTC.

The chain couples TRBV7-8 to TRBJ1-1, with D possibly matching TRBD1 (5 bases). Trimming removed 5 bases at V and 1 base at J, with 17 bases between. The germline V gene has CDR1 SGHVS and CDR2 FQNEAQ. CDR3 length: 16 amino acids. The CDR3 region has the DNA TGTGCCAGCAGCCCATATAGGGACTTTCCGAACACTGAAGCTTTCTTT. Its translation: CASSPYRDFPNTEAFF.

This chain joins TRBV5-4 and TRBJ1-1; perhaps TRBD1 as D (6 bases). The length of the CDR3 is 15 residues. Germline V lookup: CDR1 SGHNT, CDR2 YYREEE (reference sequence). Trimming removed 4 bases from V and 5 bases from J, with 18 bases in between. CDR3 protein: CASSPVGGQGTEAFF. The CDR3 nucleotides read TGTGCCAGCAGCCCGGTCGGGGGGCAAGGGACTGAAGCTTTCTTT.

The rearrangement uses TRBV5-1 and TRBJ1-4; D might be TRBD1 (5 bases). Germline CDR1 reads SGHRS; CDR2 reads YFSETQ. The CDR3 covers 16 residues. The V and J ends lost 0 bases and 1 base respectively, with 10 bases between them. CDR3 coding DNA: TGCGCCAGCAGCTTGGTAGGGGACCGAACTAATGAAAAACTGTTTTTT. Protein sequence: CASSLVGDRTNEKLFF.

The V gene is TRBV4-2, the J gene TRBJ2-5; maybe TRBD2 (5 bases). V lost 1 base and J lost 5, with 20 bases in between. Germline CDR1 is LGHNA and CDR2 is YNFKEQ. This CDR3 has 17 residues. Here the CDR3 reads CASSQGQLSLAPETQYF. In DNA form, the CDR3 reads TGTGCCAGCAGCCAAGGCCAGCTAAGTCTAGCCCCGGAGACCCAGTACTTC.

V usage is TRBV6-6 and J usage is TRBJ1-3; no definite D call. This CDR3 has 17 amino acids. Germline CDR1 reads MNHNY; CDR2 reads SVGAGI (reference sequence). The V and J ends lost 5 bases and 0 bases respectively, with 17 bases between them. CDR3 loop: CASSQLPTEDSGNTIYF. In DNA, the CDR3 is TGTGCCAGCAGTCAGTTACCGACGGAAGACTCTGGAAACACCATATATTTT.

The genes are TRBV4-3 and TRBJ1-5, with no clear D. Germline V CDR1 and CDR2: LGHNA, YSLEER. V was trimmed by 0 bases and J by 0 bases, leaving 6 bases between them. This CDR3 has 15 residues. The CDR3 sequence: CASSQEWVSNQPQHF. CDR3 DNA sequence: TGCGCCAGCAGCCAAGAATGGGTTAGCAATCAGCCCCAGCATTTT.

The chain recombines TRBV25-1 with TRBJ1-6, with 8 bases matching TRBD1. Per germline, CDR1 MGHDK and CDR2 SYGVNS. V lost 6 bases and J lost 7; bases outside the gene matches: 5. This CDR3 has 14 residues. CDR3 loop: CASRGQGGNSPLHF. Written as DNA, the CDR3 is TGTGCCAGCAGAGGACAGGGAGGGAATTCACCCCTCCACTTT. The entire variable domain, with the rest obtained from reference TRBV25-1 and TRBJ1-6, is as follows: EADIYQTPRYLVIGTGKKITLECSQTMGHDKMYWYQQDPGMELHLIHYSYGVNSTEKGDLSSESTVSRIRTEHFPLTLESARPSHTSQYLCASRGQGGNSPLHFGNGTRLTVT.

The V call is TRBV12-3 or TRBV12-4, the J call TRBJ2-2; the D is unclear. The CDR3 sequence is 12 residues long. V was shortened by 4 bases and J by 6 bases, with 6 bases between the two germline ends. CDR3 nucleotide sequence: TGTGCCAGCAGTTCTCCGCCCGGGGAGCTGTTTTTT. Residues: CASSSPPGELFF.

This rearrangement joins TRBV6-5 to TRBJ2-4, with D tentatively TRBD1 (6 bases). Trimming took off 8 bases at V and 8 bases at J, with 19 bases between the two ends. The CDR3 runs to 14 residues. CDR1 is MNHEY and CDR2 is SVGAGI in the germline V gene. The CDR3 loop reads CASRTEARLYIQYF. CDR3 DNA: TGTGCCAGCCGGACAGAGGCTAGGCTGTACATTCAGTACTTC.

CDR3 protein: CASSVDRRGNTIYF. DNA of the CDR3: TGTGCCAGCAGCGTAGACAGGCGTGGAAACACCATATATTTT. The V and J genes are TRBV9 and TRBJ1-3; perhaps TRBD1 as D (5 bases). V was shortened by 0 bases and J by 3 bases, with 7 bases between the two germline ends. Per germline, CDR1 SGDLS and CDR2 YYNGEE. CDR3 length: 14 residues. Full variable domain (outside the CDR3, taken from reference TRBV9 and TRBJ1-3): DSGVTQTPKHLITATGQRVTLRCSPRSGDLSVYWYQQSLDQGLQFLIQYYNGEERAKGNILERFSAQQFPDLHSELNLSSLELGDSALYFCASSVDRRGNTIYFGEGSWLTVV.

This clone was recorded only once. V and J are TRBV5-1 and TRBJ1-1; D might be TRBD1 (5 bases). CDR1 is SGHRS, CDR2 YFSETQ, per germline. CDR3 length: 14 residues. V was pared by 0 bases and J by 5 bases, with 11 bases between. DNA for the CDR3: TGCGCCAGCAGCTTGGGCGGGGGAAGGACTGAAGCTTTCTTT. Protein product: CASSLGGGRTEAFF.

This chain connects TRBV11-2 to TRBJ1-4; D is unclear. CDR3 length: 12 amino acids. V gave up 4 bases and J gave up 5 bases, with 5 bases separating them. Germline lookup yields CDR1 SGHAT and CDR2 FQNNGV. CDR3 in DNA: TGTGCCAGCAGCTCCGACAATGAAAAACTGTTTTTT. This sequence encodes CASSSDNEKLFF.

A word on this clone: Other nucleotide sequences from this sample produce the same CDR3. The chain links TRBV5-1 to TRBJ1-2; tentatively, D is TRBD1 (6 bases). CDR3 length: 11 residues. V was pared by 5 bases and J by 6 bases, with 8 bases between. CDR1 is SGHRS, CDR2 YFSETQ, per germline. DNA for the CDR3: TGCGCCAGCAGTCCAGGGGATGGCTACACCTTC. Its protein is CASSPGDGYTF.

The chain carries TRBV12-3 or TRBV12-4 and TRBJ2-7; the D gene is possibly TRBD1 (6 bases). Trimming took off 3 bases at V and 0 bases at J, with 6 bases between the two ends. The CDR3 loop spans 13 amino acids. CDR3 in amino acids: CASSLDSSYEQYF. CDR3 DNA: TGTGCCAGCAGTTTGGACAGCTCCTACGAGCAGTACTTC.

The rearrangement uses TRBV4-1 and TRBJ1-4; no firm D call. V was cut by 0 bases and J by 5 bases, with 13 bases left in between. The CDR3 totals 16 residues. Germline CDR1 and CDR2: MGHRA and YSYEKL. CDR3 nucleotide sequence: TGCGCCAGCAGCCAAGAGATCAGGCCCGGGAATGAAAAACTGTTTTTT. Its protein product is CASSQEIRPGNEKLFF.